The T cell receptor (beta chain) under discussion was sequenced for a study of T cells after yellow fever vaccination (dated by TCRdb to about 2019). About the full investigation: The SMART-Seq v4 Ultra Low Input RNA kit was used to prepare libraries from fractions with low cell numbers. Bulk TCR alpha and beta repertoires were sequenced longitudinally to track T-cell clones before and after primary and booster YFV17D yellow fever vaccination. Two healthy male donors, one aged 18 to 30 and one aged 30 to 40 years, made up the cohort. Blood was collected at multiple timepoints before and after primary and secondary immunization, and bulk PBMC replicates and cell subsets were isolated. What the authors observed across the whole study: FACS-sorted repertoires could contain abundant contaminating clonotypes from the bulk population, so computational filtering was required. The secondary T-cell response was weaker than the primary response but faster, peaking on day 5 instead of day 15. Because the study included only two donors, the extent to which the findings can be generalized is limited. A small fraction of clonotypes appeared in both the CD4 and CD8 compartments, likely as a result of convergent recombination. After the booster, most of the clones that had expanded following primary vaccination were detected again (around 97% of CD4 and more than 85% of CD8), which suggests that memory was broadly maintained.

The CDR3, cysteine through phenylalanine, is 15 amino acids long. Only the CDR3 part of the read is kept: 45 bases, read in frame from the first base. A distance of 13 bases separates the germline ends of V and J, which lose 3 bases and 4 bases respectively. CDR1 and CDR2 (KGHDR, SFDVKD) derive from the germline V gene. Sequencing used an Illumina NovaSeq 6000. TCR cDNA was made using 5'RACE template switching, a step that added a universal primer site and unique molecular identifiers. cDNA synthesis was primed from both the TCR alpha and TCR beta constant segments. Library amplification involved two PCR steps, and the second step added sample barcodes and sequencing adapters. Sequencing of libraries was performed on Illumina HiSeq 2500 (2x100 bp) or NovaSeq (2x150 bp). The published analysis was carried out like this. MIGEC was used to demultiplex reads and collapse the reads into UMI consensus sequences, and MiXCR was used for V(D)J alignment. Vaccine-responding clonotypes were defined with edgeR using replicate PBMC samples, requiring FDR below 0.01 and a log2 fold change above 5 up to day 15. CD4 or CD8 identity was assigned to each bulk clonotype according to whether the clonotype was present at higher abundance in the sequenced CD4 repertoire or the sequenced CD8 repertoire. TCRdb applied fastp at Q25 and MiXCR to the public reads, then kept only in-frame beta chains. When rows share a CDR3 protein, they turn into one entry using the most common DNA and genes. Clone size and V and J calls follow TCRdb, not the original study. This sample gives hundreds of thousands of distinct CDR3 sequences in total; about 17% of them show up just once. The ten largest make up over 15% of the sample.

The sample's treatment or condition label, in plain terms: live attenuated yellow fever vaccine strain. At each blood-draw timepoint, two biological replicates of bulk PBMCs were collected. PBMCs were isolated from peripheral blood using a standard Ficoll-Paque protocol. TriZol was used to extract RNA from bulk PBMCs, from CD4 and CD8 fractions, and from dextramer-positive and dextramer-negative fractions. With respect to this clonotype: The antigen this receptor binds is unknown. No much larger clone is present one base from it, and per-base qualities are unavailable.

The sample in question was PBMCs, obtained before the yellow fever booster vaccination. The sequence is built from TRBV24-1 and TRBJ2-3; possibly the D gene is TRBD1, per 5 matching bases. The sequence was obtained from a man between 18 and 29 years old who received the YFV17D yellow fever vaccine. CDR3 reads: CATSDEAGSPDTQYF. The DNA reads as follows: TGTGCCACCAGTGATGAGGCAGGGTCACCAGATACGCAGTATTTT.